The 16 T cell receptor beta chains presented below share a single source sample, sequenced in a study of T cell responses to AZD1222 COVID-19 vaccine. TCRdb's table, derived via immunoSEQ multiplex PCR, lists solely in-frame clones and lacks some. This sample has about 140,000 clones, with 93% found just once. Here the sequenced sample was peripheral blood, taken on day 0 of MenACWY control vaccination. These receptor sequences come from an adult in good health.

The chain employs TRBV29-1 and TRBJ1-5, with D possibly being TRBD1 (6 bases). The length of the CDR3 is 13 residues. Trimming cost V 2 bases and J 4 bases, with 9 bases left between them. Germline CDR1 and CDR2: SQVTM and ANQGSEA. This chain's CDR3 is CSVEWGANQPQHF. DNA of the CDR3: TGCAGCGTTGAATGGGGGGCAAATCAGCCCCAGCATTTT.

The V call is TRBV5-1, the J call TRBJ2-1, with D possibly being TRBD1 or TRBD2 (5 bases each). CDR3 length: 15 residues. From germline, CDR1 is SGHRS and CDR2 YFSETQ. The V and J ends lost 1 base and 3 bases respectively, with 11 bases between them. The CDR3 sequence: CASSLRDVSYNEQFF. DNA for the CDR3: TGCGCCAGCAGCTTGCGGGACGTTAGCTACAATGAGCAGTTCTTC.

This clone was seen only a few times. The J gene is TRBJ2-3, the V gene TRBV24-1; possible D gene TRBD2, 5 bases. The CDR3 has 16 residues. Germline V gene lookup returns CDR1 KGHDR and CDR2 SFDVKD. V lost 4 bases, J lost 1 base, and 14 bases lay in between. In DNA, the CDR3 is TGTGCCACCAGTGAATCTACGGGAAAAGGCACAGATACGCAGTATTTT. The encoded protein is CATSESTGKGTDTQYF.

The chain joins TRBV7-2 to TRBJ1-5; D gene unclear. The CDR3 spans 15 residues. V was pared by 1 base and J by 3 bases, with 10 bases between. Germline loops: CDR1 SGHTA, CDR2 FQGNSA. CDR3 nucleotide sequence: TGTGCCAGCAGCTTAGATGTTGGGCTCAATCAGCCCCAGCATTTT. It encodes CASSLDVGLNQPQHF.

The chain couples TRBV18 to TRBJ1-3; TRBD1 is a possible D gene (6 bases). This CDR3 comprises 15 residues. Trimming removed 4 bases at V and 0 bases at J, with 10 bases between. Germline V CDR1 and CDR2: KGHSH, LQKENI. CDR3 region: CASSLDRISGNTIYF. The CDR3 bases are TGTGCCAGCTCACTAGACAGGATCTCTGGAAACACCATATATTTT.

The chain has TRBV7-2 and TRBJ2-5; 7 bases agree with TRBD2. Germline V gives CDR1 SGHTA, CDR2 FQGNSA. CDR3 length: 14 residues. V was clipped by 5 bases and J by 8 bases; unmatched bases: 11. This CDR3 reads CASSQTSELGTQYF. CDR3 in DNA: TGTGCCAGCAGCCAAACTAGCGAGTTGGGAACCCAGTACTTC.

The chain has TRBV6-5 and TRBJ1-5, with 10 bases that match TRBD1. V dropped 6 bases and J dropped 4; count of bases not matched to a gene: 6. CDR3 length: 15 residues. The V gene's germline CDR1 is MNHEY and CDR2 SVGAGI. The CDR3 coding sequence is TGTGCCAGCAGCTTGGGACAGGGGCTTAATCAGCCCCAGCATTTT. It translates to CASSLGQGLNQPQHF.

The CDR3: CASSREETGWPEAFF. The CDR3 bases are TGTGCCAGTAGTAGGGAAGAGACAGGGTGGCCTGAAGCTTTCTTT. The chain joins TRBV19 to TRBJ1-1; 7 bases are shared with TRBD1. V was pared by 4 bases and J by 6 bases, with 11 bases of the junction left unmatched. The germline V gene encodes CDR1 LNHDA and CDR2 SQIVND (reference sequence). The CDR3 has 15 residues.

In DNA form, the CDR3 reads TGTGCCAGCAGCGTGACAGGGGGAGGATCTGAGACGGCTTTCTTT. This encodes CASSVTGGGSETAFF. The chain links TRBV7-2 to TRBJ1-1, with 9 nucleotides matching TRBD1. J gave up 11 bases and V 5 bases, and 15 bases lay outside the gene matches. The CDR3 covers 15 residues. The germline V gene encodes CDR1 SGHTA and CDR2 FQGNSA.

The chain links TRBV20-1 to TRBJ2-7; either TRBD1 or TRBD2 may fit D (5 bases each). Deletions cut 6 bases from V and 2 bases from J, with 20 bases between. The CDR3 contains 15 residues. CDR1 and CDR2 from the germline V gene are DFQATT and SNEGSKA (reference sequence). The DNA of the CDR3 is TGCAGTGCCAGTTTCGGGGCAGGGCTTCCCTACGAGCAGTACTTC. Protein product: CSASFGAGLPYEQYF.

The chain links TRBV27 to TRBJ1-3; weak D call: TRBD1 (5 bases). V was cut by 2 bases and J by 4 bases, with 12 bases left in between. CDR1 MNHEY and CDR2 SMNVEV come from the germline V gene (reference sequence). The CDR3 has 15 amino acids. CDR3 in amino acids: CASSLQEQVGNTIYF. The CDR3 DNA reads TGTGCCAGCAGTTTACAGGAACAGGTCGGAAACACCATATATTTT.

The rearrangement uses TRBV7-8 and TRBJ1-2; 7 positions agree with TRBD1. J lost 4 bases, V lost 2 bases, and 7 bases had no gene match. The CDR3 extends over 15 amino acids. CDR1 and CDR2 (germline): SGHVS, FQNEAQ. CDR3: CASSLQTGQPYGYTF. The DNA for the CDR3 is TGTGCCAGCAGCTTACAAACGGGACAGCCCTATGGCTACACCTTC.

The genes are TRBV7-9 and TRBJ1-3; 9 nucleotides match TRBD1. After removal of 4 bases from V and 2 bases from J, the junction contained 6 bases not matched to a gene. The CDR3 runs 16 residues. Germline V CDR1 and CDR2: SEHNR, FQNEAQ (reference sequence). In DNA, the CDR3 is TGTGCCAGCAGCTCCCCTGGGACAGGGACTGGAAACACCATATATTTT. It translates to CASSSPGTGTGNTIYF.

This rearrangement joins TRBV27 to TRBJ2-2; no definite D call. The CDR3 sequence is 11 residues long. V lost 3 bases and J 7 bases, leaving 3 bases between the germline ends. CDR1 and CDR2 from the germline V gene are MNHEY and SMNVEV (reference sequence). In nucleotides, the CDR3 is TGTGCCAGCAGTTTTCACGGGGAGCTGTTTTTT. This gives the protein CASSFHGELFF.

About this clone itself: The sample carries other DNA sequences with the same CDR3. The rearrangement links TRBV6-5 to TRBJ1-1; D gene ambiguous. CDR1 MNHEY and CDR2 SVGAGI come from the germline V gene. Between the trimmed V and J ends, which lost 5 bases and 1 base, there was a span of 8 bases. This CDR3 has 13 residues. DNA of the CDR3: TGTGCCAGCAGTAACAGAGCGAACACTGAAGCTTTCTTT. As protein: CASSNRANTEAFF.

This clone has just a few counts. The CDR3 loop reads CASSMTGNYGYTF. The CDR3 region has the DNA TGCGCCAGCAGCATGACGGGCAACTATGGCTACACCTTC. The V and J genes are TRBV5-1 and TRBJ1-2; unclear D gene. V was pared by 4 bases and J by 2 bases, with 9 bases between. The CDR3 contains 13 residues. Germline V gene sequence: CDR1 SGHRS, CDR2 YFSETQ.